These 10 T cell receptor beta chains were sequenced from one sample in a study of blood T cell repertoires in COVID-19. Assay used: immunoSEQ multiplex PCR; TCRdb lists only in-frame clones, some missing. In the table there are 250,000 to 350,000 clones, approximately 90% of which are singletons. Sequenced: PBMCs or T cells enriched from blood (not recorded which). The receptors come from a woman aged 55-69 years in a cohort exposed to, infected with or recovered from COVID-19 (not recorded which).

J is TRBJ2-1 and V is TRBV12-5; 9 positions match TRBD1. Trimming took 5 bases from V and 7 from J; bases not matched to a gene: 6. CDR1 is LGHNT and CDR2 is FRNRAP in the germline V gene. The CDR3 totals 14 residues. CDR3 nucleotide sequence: TGTGCTAGTGGTCCCCGACAGGGGGGGAATGAGCAGTTCTTC. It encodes CASGPRQGGNEQFF.

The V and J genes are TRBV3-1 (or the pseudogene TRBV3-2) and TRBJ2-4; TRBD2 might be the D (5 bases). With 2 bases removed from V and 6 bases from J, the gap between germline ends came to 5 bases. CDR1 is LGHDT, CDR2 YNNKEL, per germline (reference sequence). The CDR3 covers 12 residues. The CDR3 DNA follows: TGTGCCAGCAGCCAAAGCGGAAACATTCAGTACTTC. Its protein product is CASSQSGNIQYF.

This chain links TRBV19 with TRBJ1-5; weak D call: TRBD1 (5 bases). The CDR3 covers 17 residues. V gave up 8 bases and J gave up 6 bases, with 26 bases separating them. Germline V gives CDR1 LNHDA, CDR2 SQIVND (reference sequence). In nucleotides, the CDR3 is TGTGCCAGTTCCCCCCGGAGGGCAGGGAGGATGAGTCAGCCCCAGCATTTT. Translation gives CASSPRRAGRMSQPQHF.

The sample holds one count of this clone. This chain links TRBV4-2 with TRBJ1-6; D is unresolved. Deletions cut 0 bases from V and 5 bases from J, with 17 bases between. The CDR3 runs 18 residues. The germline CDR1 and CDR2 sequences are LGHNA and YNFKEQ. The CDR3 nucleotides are TGTGCCAGCAGCCAAGAGGCAGATAAGGGAGTGAATAATTCACCCCTCCACTTT. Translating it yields CASSQEADKGVNNSPLHF.

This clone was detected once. CDR3 amino acids: CASSTRGGGNQPQHF. The CDR3 DNA reads as TGTGCCAGCAGCACAAGAGGGGGAGGCAATCAGCCCCAGCATTTT. The genes are TRBV2 and TRBJ1-5; tentative D call: TRBD1 (6 bases). V gave up 6 bases and J gave up 2 bases, with 14 bases separating them. The CDR3 consists of 15 residues. Germline CDR1 reads SNHLY; CDR2 reads FYNNEI. The full variable domain, its missing parts supplied by reference TRBV2 and TRBJ1-5, is EPEVTQTPSHQVTQMGQEVILRCVPISNHLYFYWYRQILGQKVEFLVSFYNNEISEKSEIFDDQFSVERPDGSNFTLKIRSTKLEDSAMYFCASSTRGGGNQPQHFGDGTRLSIL.

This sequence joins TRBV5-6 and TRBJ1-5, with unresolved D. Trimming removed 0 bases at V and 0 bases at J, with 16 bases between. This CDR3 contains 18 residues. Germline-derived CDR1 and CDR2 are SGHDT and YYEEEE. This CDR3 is CASSLGWAVGDSNQPQHF. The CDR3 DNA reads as TGTGCCAGCAGCTTGGGTTGGGCAGTCGGGGATAGCAATCAGCCCCAGCATTTT.

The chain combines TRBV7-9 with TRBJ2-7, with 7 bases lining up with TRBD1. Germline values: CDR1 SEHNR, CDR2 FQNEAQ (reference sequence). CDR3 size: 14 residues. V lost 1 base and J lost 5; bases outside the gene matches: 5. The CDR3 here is CASSLGGQLNEQYF. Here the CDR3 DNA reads TGTGCCAGCAGCTTAGGGGGACAGCTCAACGAGCAGTACTTC. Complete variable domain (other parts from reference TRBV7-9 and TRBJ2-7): DTGVSQNPRHKITKRGQNVTFRCDPISEHNRLYWYRQTLGQGPEFLTYFQNEAQLEKSRLLSDRFSAERPKGSFSTLEIQRTEQGDSAMYLCASSLGGQLNEQYFGPGTRLTVT.

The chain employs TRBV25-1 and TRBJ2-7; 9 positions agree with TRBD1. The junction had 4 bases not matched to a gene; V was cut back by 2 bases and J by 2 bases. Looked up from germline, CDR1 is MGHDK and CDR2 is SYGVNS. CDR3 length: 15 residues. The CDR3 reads CASSERTGATYEQYF. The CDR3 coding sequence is TGTGCCAGCAGTGAAAGGACAGGGGCAACCTACGAGCAGTACTTC.

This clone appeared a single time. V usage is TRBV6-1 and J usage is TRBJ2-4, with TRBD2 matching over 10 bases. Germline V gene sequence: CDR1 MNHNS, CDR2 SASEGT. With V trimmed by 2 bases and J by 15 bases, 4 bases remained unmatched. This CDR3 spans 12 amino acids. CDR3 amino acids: CASSERAGGGYF. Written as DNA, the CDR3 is TGTGCCAGCAGTGAACGAGCGGGAGGGGGGTACTTC.

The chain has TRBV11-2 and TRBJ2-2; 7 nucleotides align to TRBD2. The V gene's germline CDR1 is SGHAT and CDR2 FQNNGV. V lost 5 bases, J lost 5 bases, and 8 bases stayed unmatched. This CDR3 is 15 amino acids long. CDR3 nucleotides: TGTGCCAGCAGCCCCATGGGCGGGAGAACCGGGGAGCTGTTTTTT. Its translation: CASSPMGGRTGELFF.